This T cell receptor beta chain was recorded in a study of technical replicates of blood from several donors. V gave up 2 bases and J gave up 0 bases, with 8 bases separating them. The CDR3 length is 15 residues. Germline CDR1 reads MNHNS; CDR2 reads SASEGT. Profiling relied on immunoSEQ multiplex PCR, and the TCRdb table lists in-frame clones only, not all of them. The repertoire has roughly 72,000 clones, approximately 94% of them found once; the top ten carry approximately 0.4%. This rearrangement joins TRBV6-1 to TRBJ1-3, with D unresolved. This receptor was identified in a human donor in good health. The specimen was T cells isolated from PBMCs. This chain's CDR3 is CASSERRLSGNTIYF. The CDR3 region has the DNA TGTGCCAGCAGTGAACGGCGGCTCTCTGGAAACACCATATATTTT.